The rows below give T cell receptor beta chains drawn from one sample of a study of OX40 agonist ivuxolimab in advanced cancers. Assay: immunoSEQ multiplex PCR; the TCRdb copy retains only in-frame clones and omits some. Here the sample spans about 80,000 clones, 85% to 95% being singletons. The source was CD4+ or CD8+ T cells sorted from blood, collected in a trial of the OX40 agonist ivuxolimab. These receptor sequences come from an adult with an advanced solid tumor such as melanoma, head and neck, liver or kidney cancer. CDR3s include the opening cysteine and the closing phenylalanine or tryptophan. A D gene is named only where the DNA matches it firmly. Clone size is given for some rows only: seen once, a few or many times, or a class if the clone is expanded.

size	V	J	D	DNA	CDR3
once	TRBV7-2	TRBJ1-5	.	TGTGCCAGCAGCTTGGTCGGGACATCTCAGCCCCAGCATTTT	CASSLVGTSQPQHF
.	TRBV30	TRBJ2-7	TRBD2	TGTGCCTGGAGTGTAAGCGGGAGCTCCTACGAGCAGTACTTC	CAWSVSGSSYEQYF
.	TRBV4-3	TRBJ2-2	.	TGCGCCAGCAGCCAATCTTTGGGTCTATACACCGGGGAGCTGTTTTTT	CASSQSLGLYTGELFF
.	TRBV7-8	TRBJ1-1	.	TGTGCCAGCAGCTTAGACTCGTCATTAACTAAAGCTTTCTTT	CASSLDSSLTKAFF
.	TRBV7-2	TRBJ2-7	.	TGTGCCAGCACTCTTAAGGTTCAGGGCATGGTGACTTACGAGCAGTACTTC	CASTLKVQGMVTYEQYF
.	TRBV7-2	TRBJ2-5	.	TGTGCCAGCAGCTTATTTACAGAGAGGCTAGAGACCCAGTACTTC	CASSLFTERLETQYF
.	TRBV9	TRBJ2-2	.	TGTGCCAGCAGCCCTGTGGGCCACAACGGGGAGCTGTTTTTT	CASSPVGHNGELFF
.	TRBV7-2	TRBJ2-5	TRBD1	TGTGCCAGCAGCTCTAACAGGGGGCGAGAGACCCAGTACTTC	CASSSNRGRETQYF
.	TRBV7-2	TRBJ1-4	TRBD1	TGTGCCAGCAGCGTTGGACAGGCTAATGAAAAACTGTTTTTT	CASSVGQANEKLFF
.	TRBV4-2	TRBJ2-1	TRBD1	TGTGCCAGCAGCCAAGACCGAGGGGGCTTGTATAATGAGCAGTTCTTC	CASSQDRGGLYNEQFF
.	TRBV28	TRBJ1-2	.	TGTGCCAGCAGTTTTCGGGGCTATGGCTACACCTTC	CASSFRGYGYTF
.	TRBV6-5	TRBJ2-7	TRBD2	TGTGCCAGCAGTTACTCGCCCCAGCGGGAGTACAACGAGCAGTACTTC	CASSYSPQREYNEQYF
.	TRBV14	TRBJ2-7	.	TGTGCCAGCAGCCAAGTCCCCCTCGAGCAGTACTTC	CASSQVPLEQYF
.	TRBV25-1	TRBJ2-5	.	TGTGCCAGCAGTACAATAGGGCGGGAGACCCAGTACTTC	CASSTIGRETQYF
.	TRBV5-6	TRBJ2-7	.	TGTGCCAGCAGCTTGGTGGGGATGTCTAGCAATTACGAGCAGTACTTC	CASSLVGMSSNYEQYF
.	TRBV18	TRBJ2-1	TRBD2	TGTGCCAGCTCACCACTAGGACTAGCGGGAGAGGGTGAGCAGTTCTTC	CASSPLGLAGEGEQFF